This entry describes one T cell receptor beta chain. Original processing methods: For nucleated cells, counts were estimated from reference gene primer amplification. The repertoire was sequenced with immunoSEQ multiplex PCR; TCRdb's copy has only in-frame clones and lacks some. V, J and clone size were drawn from that table, and D and trimming were deduced from the DNA. Among around 57,000 clones listed, approximately 90% were seen once. The germline V gene encodes CDR1 SNHLY and CDR2 FYNNEI. V dropped 3 bases and J dropped 5 bases, with 11 bases sitting between them. CDR3 size: 15 residues. The sample is drawn from a study of blood T cell repertoires in COVID-19. Overall study context: There were acute and convalescent COVID-19 samples, and they came from the United States, Italy and Spain. PBMCs, B-cell-depleted T cells, or T cells were the source of the cDNA or gDNA that made up the material.

The sequenced sample consisted of peripheral blood. The source of this sequence is a human donor with active COVID-19. The donor label of this sample is uncertain. The V call is TRBV2, the J call TRBJ1-6; D is perhaps TRBD1 (5 bases). DNA for the CDR3: TGTGCCAGCAGTGATCGGGGGTACCATAATTCACCCCTCCACTTT. It codes for CASSDRGYHNSPLHF.